These 5 T cell receptor beta chains share one sample of origin, sequenced in a study of cytomegalovirus exposure and HLA in healthy donors. Libraries were prepared by immunoSEQ multiplex PCR; TCRdb keeps only in-frame clonotypes and omits some of them. The sample lists 150,000 to 200,000 clones, roughly 86% occurring once. The specimen sequenced was PBMCs. All receptors come from a man aged 18 to 29 in good health and CMV-seropositive.

The count of this clone is one. The rearrangement joins TRBV2 to TRBJ1-5, with TRBD1 matching 7 bases. Trimming removed 6 bases from V and 2 bases from J; junction bases left unmatched: 4. The CDR3 extends over 14 amino acids. The germline gives CDR1 SNHLY, CDR2 FYNNEI. The CDR3, as DNA: TGTGCCAGCAGCGCTACAGGGGGCAATCAGCCCCAGCATTTT. Protein sequence: CASSATGGNQPQHF.

The chain employs TRBV29-1 and TRBJ2-3; D might be TRBD2 (5 bases). The CDR3 spans 15 residues. The V gene lost 3 bases and the J gene lost 4 bases, with 17 bases spanning the gap. The germline V gene has CDR1 SQVTM and CDR2 ANQGSEA. CDR3 DNA sequence: TGCAGCGTTGATTCTACTAGTCAATTACCAGATACGCAGTATTTT. Translated: CSVDSTSQLPDTQYF.

The sample holds one count of this clone. This sequence joins TRBV5-5 and TRBJ2-7; D call uncertain. V was trimmed by 1 base and J by 2 bases, leaving 7 bases between them. CDR1 is SGHKS and CDR2 is YYEKEE in the germline V gene (reference sequence). The CDR3 consists of 13 residues. The CDR3 spells CASSLLQAYEQYF. The DNA of the CDR3 is TGTGCCAGCAGCTTGCTTCAGGCCTACGAGCAGTACTTC.

CDR3 amino acids: CAIRAPSTDTQYF. CDR3 nucleotides: TGTGCCATCAGGGCCCCGTCCACAGATACGCAGTATTTT. This sequence joins TRBV10-3 and TRBJ2-3; no firm D call. Between the trimmed V and J ends, which lost 6 bases and 2 bases, there was a span of 9 bases. The CDR3 sequence is 13 residues long. Germline CDR1 reads ENHRY; CDR2 reads SYGVKD.

This clone has only a few counts. V and J are TRBV11-2 and TRBJ2-5; 8 bases map to TRBD1. V shed 0 bases and J 5 bases; nucleotides not matched to a gene: 5. There are 15 residues in the CDR3. In germline, CDR1 is SGHAT, CDR2 FQNNGV. CDR3 region: CASSLDPGQVETQYF. The CDR3 DNA follows: TGTGCCAGCAGCTTAGACCCGGGACAGGTTGAGACCCAGTACTTC.